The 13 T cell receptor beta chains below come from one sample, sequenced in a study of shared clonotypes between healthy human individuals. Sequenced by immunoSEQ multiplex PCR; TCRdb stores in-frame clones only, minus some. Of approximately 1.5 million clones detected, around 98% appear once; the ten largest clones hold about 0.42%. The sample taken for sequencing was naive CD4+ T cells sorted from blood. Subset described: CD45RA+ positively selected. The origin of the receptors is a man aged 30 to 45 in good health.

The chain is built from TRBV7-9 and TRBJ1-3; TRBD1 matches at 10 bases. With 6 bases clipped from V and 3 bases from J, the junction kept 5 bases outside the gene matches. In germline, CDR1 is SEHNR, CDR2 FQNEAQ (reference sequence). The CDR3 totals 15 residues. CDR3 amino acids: CASRRQGALGNTIYF. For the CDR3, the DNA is TGTGCCAGCAGGCGACAGGGGGCTCTTGGAAACACCATATATTTT.

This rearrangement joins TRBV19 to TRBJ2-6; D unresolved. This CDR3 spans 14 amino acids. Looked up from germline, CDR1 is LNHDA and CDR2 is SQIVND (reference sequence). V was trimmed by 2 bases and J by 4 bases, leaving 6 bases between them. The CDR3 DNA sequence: TGTGCCAGTAGTATAATCTACGGGGCCAACGTCCTGACTTTC. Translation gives CASSIIYGANVLTF.

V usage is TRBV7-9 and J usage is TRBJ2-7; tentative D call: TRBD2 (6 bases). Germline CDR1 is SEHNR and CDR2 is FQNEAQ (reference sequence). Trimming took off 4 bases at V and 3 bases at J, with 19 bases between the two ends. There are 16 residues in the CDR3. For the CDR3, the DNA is TGTGCCAGCAGCTCCGAACCGGGACCCGGGGGCTACGAGCAGTACTTC. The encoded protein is CASSSEPGPGGYEQYF.

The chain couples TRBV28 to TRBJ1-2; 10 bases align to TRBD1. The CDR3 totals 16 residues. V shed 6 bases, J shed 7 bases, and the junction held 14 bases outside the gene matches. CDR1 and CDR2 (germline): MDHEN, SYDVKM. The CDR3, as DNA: TGTGCCAGCAGCACTATCCCCGGGACAGGGGTTGGTGGCTACACCTTC. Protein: CASSTIPGTGVGGYTF.

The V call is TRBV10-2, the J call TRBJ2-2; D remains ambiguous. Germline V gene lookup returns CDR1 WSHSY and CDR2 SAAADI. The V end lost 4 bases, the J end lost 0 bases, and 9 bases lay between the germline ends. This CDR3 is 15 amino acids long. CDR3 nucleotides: TGCGCCAGCAGTGTTGTGGGAACGAACACCGGGGAGCTGTTTTTT. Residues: CASSVVGTNTGELFF.

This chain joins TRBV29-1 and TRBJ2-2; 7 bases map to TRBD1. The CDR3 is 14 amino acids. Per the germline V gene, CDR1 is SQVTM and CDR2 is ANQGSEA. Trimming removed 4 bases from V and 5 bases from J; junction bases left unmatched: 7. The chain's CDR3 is CSVVWSGGTGELFF. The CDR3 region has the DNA TGCAGCGTTGTTTGGTCAGGGGGTACCGGGGAGCTGTTTTTT.

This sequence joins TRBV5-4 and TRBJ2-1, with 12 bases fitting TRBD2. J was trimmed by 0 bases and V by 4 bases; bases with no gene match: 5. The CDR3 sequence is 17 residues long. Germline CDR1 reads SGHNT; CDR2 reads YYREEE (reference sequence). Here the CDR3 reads CASSTGLAGSSYNEQFF. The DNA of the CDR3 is TGTGCCAGCAGCACCGGACTAGCGGGGAGCTCCTACAATGAGCAGTTCTTC.

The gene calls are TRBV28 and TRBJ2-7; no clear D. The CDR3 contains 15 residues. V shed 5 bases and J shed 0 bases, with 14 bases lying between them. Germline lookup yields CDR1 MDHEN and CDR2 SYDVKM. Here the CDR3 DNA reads TGTGCCAGCAGTATAAAAGCGTTTAGCTCCTACGAGCAGTACTTC. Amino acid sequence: CASSIKAFSSYEQYF.

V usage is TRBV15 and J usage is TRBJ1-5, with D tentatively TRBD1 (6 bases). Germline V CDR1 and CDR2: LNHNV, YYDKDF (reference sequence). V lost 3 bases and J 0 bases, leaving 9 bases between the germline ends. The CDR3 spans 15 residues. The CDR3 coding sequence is TGTGCCACCAGCAGGAGACAGGATAGCAATCAGCCCCAGCATTTT. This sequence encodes CATSRRQDSNQPQHF.

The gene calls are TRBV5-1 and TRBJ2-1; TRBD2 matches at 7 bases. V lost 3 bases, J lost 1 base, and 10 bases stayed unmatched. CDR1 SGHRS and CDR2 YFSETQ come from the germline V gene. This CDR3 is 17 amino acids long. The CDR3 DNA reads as TGCGCCAGCAGCTCAACCAGCGGGACTCCTTCCTACAATGAGCAGTTCTTC. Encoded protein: CASSSTSGTPSYNEQFF.

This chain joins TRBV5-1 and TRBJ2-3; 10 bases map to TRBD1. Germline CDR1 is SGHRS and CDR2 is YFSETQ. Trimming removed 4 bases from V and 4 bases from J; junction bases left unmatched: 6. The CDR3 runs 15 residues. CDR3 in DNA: TGCGCCAGCAGCCGAGGACAGGGGGGTCCAGATACGCAGTATTTT. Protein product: CASSRGQGGPDTQYF.

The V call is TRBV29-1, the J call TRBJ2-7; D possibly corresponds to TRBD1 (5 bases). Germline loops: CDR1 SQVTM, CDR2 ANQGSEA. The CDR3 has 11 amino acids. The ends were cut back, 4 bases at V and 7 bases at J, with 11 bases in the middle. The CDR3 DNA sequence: TGCAGCGTTGGACGAGCAGGGGAGCAGTACTTC. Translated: CSVGRAGEQYF.

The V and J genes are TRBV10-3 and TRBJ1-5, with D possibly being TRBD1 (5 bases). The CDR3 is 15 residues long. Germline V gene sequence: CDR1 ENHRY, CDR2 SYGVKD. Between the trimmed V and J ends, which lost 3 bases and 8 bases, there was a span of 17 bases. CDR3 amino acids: CAISDMPGLFEPQHF. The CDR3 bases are TGTGCCATCAGTGATATGCCAGGGCTTTTCGAGCCCCAGCATTTT.